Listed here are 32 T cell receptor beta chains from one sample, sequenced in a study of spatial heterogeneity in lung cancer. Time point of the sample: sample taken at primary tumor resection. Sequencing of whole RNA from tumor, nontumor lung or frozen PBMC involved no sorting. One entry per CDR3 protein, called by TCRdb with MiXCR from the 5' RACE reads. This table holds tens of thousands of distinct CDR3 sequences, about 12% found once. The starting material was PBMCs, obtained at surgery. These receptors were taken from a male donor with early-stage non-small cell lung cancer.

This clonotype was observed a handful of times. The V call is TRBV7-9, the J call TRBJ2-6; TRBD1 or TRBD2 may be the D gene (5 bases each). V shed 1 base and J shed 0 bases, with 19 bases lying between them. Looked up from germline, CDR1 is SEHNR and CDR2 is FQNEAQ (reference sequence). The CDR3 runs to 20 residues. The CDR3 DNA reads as TGTGCCAGCAGCTTAGGGGATTGGGACCCTACCCTCTCTGGGGCCAACGTCCTGACTTTC. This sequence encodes CASSLGDWDPTLSGANVLTF.

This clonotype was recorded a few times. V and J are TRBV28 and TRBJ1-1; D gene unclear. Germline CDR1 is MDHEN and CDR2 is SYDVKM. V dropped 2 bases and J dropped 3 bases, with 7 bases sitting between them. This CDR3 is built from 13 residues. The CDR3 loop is CASSLTPDTEAFF. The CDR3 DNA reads TGTGCCAGCAGTTTAACCCCGGACACTGAAGCTTTCTTT.

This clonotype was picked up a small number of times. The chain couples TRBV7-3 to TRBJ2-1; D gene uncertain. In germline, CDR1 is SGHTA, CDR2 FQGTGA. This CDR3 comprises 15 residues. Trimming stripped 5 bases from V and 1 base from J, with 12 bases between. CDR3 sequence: CASSPEAVSYNEQFF. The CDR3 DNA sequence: TGTGCCAGCAGCCCCGAGGCAGTGTCCTACAATGAGCAGTTCTTC.

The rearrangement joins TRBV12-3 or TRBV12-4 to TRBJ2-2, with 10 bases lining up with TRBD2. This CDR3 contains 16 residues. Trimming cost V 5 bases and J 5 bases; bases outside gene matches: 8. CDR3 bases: TGTGCCAGCAGTCCCGTAGCGGGAGGCGTAACCGGGGAGCTGTTTTTT. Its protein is CASSPVAGGVTGELFF.

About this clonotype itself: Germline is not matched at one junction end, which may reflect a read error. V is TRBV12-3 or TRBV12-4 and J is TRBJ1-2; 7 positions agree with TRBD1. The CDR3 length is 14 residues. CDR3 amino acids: CASGFRQGVGGYTF. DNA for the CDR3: TGTGCCAGCGGTTTCCGGCAGGGGGTAGGCGGCTACACCTTC.

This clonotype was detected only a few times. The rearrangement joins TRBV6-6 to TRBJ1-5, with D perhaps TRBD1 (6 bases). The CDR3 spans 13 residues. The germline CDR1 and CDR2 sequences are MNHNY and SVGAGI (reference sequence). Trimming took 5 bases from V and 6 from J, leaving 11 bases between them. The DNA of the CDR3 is TGTGCCAGCAGTGAAAGGGGGGGTCAGCCCCAGCATTTT. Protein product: CASSERGGQPQHF.

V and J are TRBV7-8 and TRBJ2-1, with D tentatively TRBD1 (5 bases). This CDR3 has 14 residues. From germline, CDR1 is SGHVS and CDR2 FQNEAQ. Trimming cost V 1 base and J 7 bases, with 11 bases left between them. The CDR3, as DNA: TGTGCCAGCAGCTTAGAAGGGGCGCGGAATGAGCAGTTCTTC. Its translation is CASSLEGARNEQFF.

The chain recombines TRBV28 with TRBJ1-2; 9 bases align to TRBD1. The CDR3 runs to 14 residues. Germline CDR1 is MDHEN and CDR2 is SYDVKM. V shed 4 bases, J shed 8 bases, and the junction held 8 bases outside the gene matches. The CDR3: CASSSRQGDRGYTF. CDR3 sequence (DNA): TGTGCCAGCAGTTCCCGACAGGGGGATCGGGGCTACACCTTC.

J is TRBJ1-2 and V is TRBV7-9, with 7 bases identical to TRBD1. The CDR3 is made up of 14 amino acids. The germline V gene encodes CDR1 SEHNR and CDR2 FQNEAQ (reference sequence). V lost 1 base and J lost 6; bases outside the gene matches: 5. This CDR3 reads CASSLEVRGNGYTF. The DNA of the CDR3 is TGTGCCAGCAGCTTAGAGGTCAGGGGGAATGGCTACACCTTC.

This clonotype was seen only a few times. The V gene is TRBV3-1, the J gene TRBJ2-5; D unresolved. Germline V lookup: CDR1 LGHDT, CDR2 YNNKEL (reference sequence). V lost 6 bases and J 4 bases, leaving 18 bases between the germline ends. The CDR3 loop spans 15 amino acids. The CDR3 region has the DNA TGTGCCAGCAGTTCGGGCCCAAGGTCGGGAGAGACCCAGTACTTC. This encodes CASSSGPRSGETQYF.

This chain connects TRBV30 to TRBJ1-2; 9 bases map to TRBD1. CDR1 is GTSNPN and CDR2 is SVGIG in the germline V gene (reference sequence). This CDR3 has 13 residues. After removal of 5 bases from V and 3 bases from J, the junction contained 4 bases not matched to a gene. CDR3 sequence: CAWATGGDYGYTF. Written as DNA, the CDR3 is TGTGCCTGGGCGACAGGGGGGGACTATGGCTACACCTTC.

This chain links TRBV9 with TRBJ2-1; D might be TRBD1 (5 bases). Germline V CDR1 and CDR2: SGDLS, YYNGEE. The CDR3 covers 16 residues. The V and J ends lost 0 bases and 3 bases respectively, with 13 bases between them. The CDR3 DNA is TGTGCCAGCAGCGTAGGGGGCCGGGCCTTCTACAATGAGCAGTTCTTC. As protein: CASSVGGRAFYNEQFF.

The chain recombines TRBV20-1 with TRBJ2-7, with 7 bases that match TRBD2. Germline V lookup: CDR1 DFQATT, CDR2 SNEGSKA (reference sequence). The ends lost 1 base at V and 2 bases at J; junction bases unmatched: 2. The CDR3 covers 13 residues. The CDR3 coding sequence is TGCAGTGCTAGAGGGGCGGGAGCCTACGAGCAGTACTTC. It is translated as CSARGAGAYEQYF.

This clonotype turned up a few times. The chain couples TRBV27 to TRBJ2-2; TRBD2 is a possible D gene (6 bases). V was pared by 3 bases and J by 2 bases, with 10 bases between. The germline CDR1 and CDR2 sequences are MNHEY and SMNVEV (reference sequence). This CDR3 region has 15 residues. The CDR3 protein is CASSFSGVNTGELFF. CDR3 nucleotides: TGTGCCAGCAGTTTTTCGGGGGTAAACACCGGGGAGCTGTTTTTT.

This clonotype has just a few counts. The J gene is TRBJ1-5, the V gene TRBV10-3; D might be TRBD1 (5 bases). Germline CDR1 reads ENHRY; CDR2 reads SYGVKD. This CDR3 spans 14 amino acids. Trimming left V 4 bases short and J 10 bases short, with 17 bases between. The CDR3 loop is CAISAGGTLNPQHF. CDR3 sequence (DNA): TGTGCCATCAGTGCCGGGGGGACCCTCAATCCCCAGCATTTT.

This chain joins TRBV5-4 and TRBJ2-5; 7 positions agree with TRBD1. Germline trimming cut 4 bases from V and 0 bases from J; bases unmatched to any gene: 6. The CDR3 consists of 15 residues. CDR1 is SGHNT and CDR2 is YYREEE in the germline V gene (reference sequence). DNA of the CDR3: TGTGCCAGCAGCCCGGGACAGTTGTACCAAGAGACCCAGTACTTC. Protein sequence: CASSPGQLYQETQYF.

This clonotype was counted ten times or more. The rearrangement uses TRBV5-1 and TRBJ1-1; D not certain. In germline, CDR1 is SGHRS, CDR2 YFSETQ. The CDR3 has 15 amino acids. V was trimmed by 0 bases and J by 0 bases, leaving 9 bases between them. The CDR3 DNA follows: TGCGCCAGCAGCTTGGATCGGATAATGAACACTGAAGCTTTCTTT. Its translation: CASSLDRIMNTEAFF.

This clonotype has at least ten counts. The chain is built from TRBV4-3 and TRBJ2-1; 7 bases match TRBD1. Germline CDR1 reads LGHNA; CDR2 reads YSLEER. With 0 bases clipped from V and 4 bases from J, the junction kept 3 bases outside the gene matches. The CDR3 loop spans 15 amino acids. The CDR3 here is CASSQEKGQYNEQFF. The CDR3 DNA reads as TGCGCCAGCAGCCAAGAAAAGGGACAGTACAATGAGCAGTTCTTC.

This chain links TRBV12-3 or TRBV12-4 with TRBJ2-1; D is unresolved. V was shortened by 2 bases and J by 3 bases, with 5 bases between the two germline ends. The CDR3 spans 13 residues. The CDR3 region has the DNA TGTGCCAGCAGTTTAACCCACTACAATGAGCAGTTCTTC. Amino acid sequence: CASSLTHYNEQFF.

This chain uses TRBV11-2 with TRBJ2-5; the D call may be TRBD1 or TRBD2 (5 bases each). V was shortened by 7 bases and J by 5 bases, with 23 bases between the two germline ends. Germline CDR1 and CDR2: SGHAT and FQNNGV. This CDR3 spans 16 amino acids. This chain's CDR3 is CASTRDPASSGETQYF. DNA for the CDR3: TGTGCCAGCACCCGGGACCCCGCCTCATCGGGGGAGACCCAGTACTTC.

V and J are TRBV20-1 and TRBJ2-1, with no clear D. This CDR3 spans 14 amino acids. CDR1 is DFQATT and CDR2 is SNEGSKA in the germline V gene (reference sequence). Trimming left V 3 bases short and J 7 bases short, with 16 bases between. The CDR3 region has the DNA TGCAGTGCTAGCCACATCCCCCTTCGGAATGAGCAGTTCTTC. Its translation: CSASHIPLRNEQFF.

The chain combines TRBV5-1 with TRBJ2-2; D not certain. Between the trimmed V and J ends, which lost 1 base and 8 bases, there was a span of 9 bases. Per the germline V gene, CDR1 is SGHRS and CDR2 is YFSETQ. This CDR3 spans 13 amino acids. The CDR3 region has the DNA TGCGCCAGCAGCTTGACATCCTCGGGGGAGCTGTTTTTT. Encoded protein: CASSLTSSGELFF.

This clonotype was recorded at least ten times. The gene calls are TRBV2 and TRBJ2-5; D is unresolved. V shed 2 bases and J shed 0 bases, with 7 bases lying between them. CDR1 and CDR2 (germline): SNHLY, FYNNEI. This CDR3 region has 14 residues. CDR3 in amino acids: CASSELTDQETQYF. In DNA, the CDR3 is TGTGCCAGCAGTGAACTCACAGACCAAGAGACCCAGTACTTC. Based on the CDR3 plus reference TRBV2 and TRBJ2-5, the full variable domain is EPEVTQTPSHQVTQMGQEVILRCVPISNHLYFYWYRQILGQKVEFLVSFYNNEISEKSEIFDDQFSVERPDGSNFTLKIRSTKLEDSAMYFCASSELTDQETQYFGPGTRLLVL.

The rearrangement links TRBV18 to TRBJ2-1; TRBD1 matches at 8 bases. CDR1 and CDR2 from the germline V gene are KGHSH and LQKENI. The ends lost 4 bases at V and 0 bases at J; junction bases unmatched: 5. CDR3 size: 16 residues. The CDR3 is CASSLRQGPSYNEQFF. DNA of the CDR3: TGTGCCAGCTCACTAAGACAGGGGCCCTCCTACAATGAGCAGTTCTTC.

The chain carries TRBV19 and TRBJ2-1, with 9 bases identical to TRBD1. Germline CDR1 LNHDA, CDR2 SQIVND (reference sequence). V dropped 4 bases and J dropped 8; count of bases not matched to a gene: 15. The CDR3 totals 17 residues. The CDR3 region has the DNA TGTGCCAGTAGTAAATACCCGGGACAGGGAGTAGGAGATGAGCAGTTCTTC. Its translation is CASSKYPGQGVGDEQFF.

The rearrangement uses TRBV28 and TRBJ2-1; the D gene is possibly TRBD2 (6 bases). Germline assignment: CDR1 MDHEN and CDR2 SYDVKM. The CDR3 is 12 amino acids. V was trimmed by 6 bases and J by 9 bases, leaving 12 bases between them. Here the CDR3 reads CASSQTRFEQFF. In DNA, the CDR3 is TGTGCCAGCAGCCAGACTAGGTTTGAGCAGTTCTTC. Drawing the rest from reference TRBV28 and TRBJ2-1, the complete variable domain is DVKVTQSSRYLVKRTGEKVFLECVQDMDHENMFWYRQDPGLGLRLIYFSYDVKMKEKGDIPEGYSVSREKKERFSLILESASTNQTSMYLCASSQTRFEQFFGPGTRLTVL.

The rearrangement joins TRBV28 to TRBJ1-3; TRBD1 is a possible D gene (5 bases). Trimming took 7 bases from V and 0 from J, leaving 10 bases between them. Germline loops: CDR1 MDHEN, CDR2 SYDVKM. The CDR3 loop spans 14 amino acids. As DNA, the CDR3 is TGTGCCAGCACCATACAGGTCTCTGGAAACACCATATATTTT. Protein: CASTIQVSGNTIYF.

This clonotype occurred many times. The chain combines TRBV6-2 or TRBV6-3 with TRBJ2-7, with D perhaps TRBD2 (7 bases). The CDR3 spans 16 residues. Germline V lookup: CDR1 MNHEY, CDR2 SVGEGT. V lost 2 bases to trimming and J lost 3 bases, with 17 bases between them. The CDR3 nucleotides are TGTGCCAGCAGTTACCCCTCTATGGGGGGGCTCTACGAGCAGTACTTC. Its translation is CASSYPSMGGLYEQYF.

For the CDR3, the DNA is TGTGCCAGCAGTTTTCGGGTTACAGGGGGAGCAACCTACGAGCAGTACTTC. This encodes CASSFRVTGGATYEQYF. V usage is TRBV12-3 or TRBV12-4 and J usage is TRBJ2-7; 8 positions agree with TRBD1. The CDR3 has 17 amino acids. V lost 3 bases to trimming and J lost 2 bases; unmatched junction nucleotides: 12.

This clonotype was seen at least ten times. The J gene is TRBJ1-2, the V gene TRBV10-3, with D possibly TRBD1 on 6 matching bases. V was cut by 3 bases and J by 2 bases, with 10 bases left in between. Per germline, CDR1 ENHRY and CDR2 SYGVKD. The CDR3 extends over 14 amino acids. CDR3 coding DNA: TGTGCCATCAGTGACCGCGGACAGAACTATGGCTACACCTTC. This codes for CAISDRGQNYGYTF.

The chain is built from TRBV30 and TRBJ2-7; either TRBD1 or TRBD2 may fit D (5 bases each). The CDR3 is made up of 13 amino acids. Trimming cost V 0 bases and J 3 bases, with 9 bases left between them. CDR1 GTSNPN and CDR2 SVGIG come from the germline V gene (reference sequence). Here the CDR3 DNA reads TGTGCCTGGAGTGTCGGGGCGATCTACGAGCAGTACTTC. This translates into CAWSVGAIYEQYF.

This CDR3 reads CASSPLRYEQYF. CDR3 nucleotide sequence: TGTGCCAGCAGTCCCCTTCGCTACGAGCAGTACTTC. The genes are TRBV2 and TRBJ2-7; D is undetermined. The CDR3 runs to 12 residues. In germline, CDR1 is SNHLY, CDR2 FYNNEI. V lost 5 bases to trimming and J lost 3 bases, with 8 bases between them. Using reference TRBV2 and TRBJ2-7 for the parts outside the CDR3, the full variable domain is EPEVTQTPSHQVTQMGQEVILRCVPISNHLYFYWYRQILGQKVEFLVSFYNNEISEKSEIFDDQFSVERPDGSNFTLKIRSTKLEDSAMYFCASSPLRYEQYFGPGTRLTVT.